This T cell receptor beta chain is drawn from a study of shared clonotypes between healthy human individuals. TCRdb keeps only in-frame clones here, not all; method: immunoSEQ multiplex PCR. The sample shows roughly 2,500,000 clones, over 85% of them seen only once. Trimming at V came to 8 bases and at J to 5 bases, leaving 19 bases not matched to a gene. Germline CDR1 reads MDHEN; CDR2 reads SYDVKM. The CDR3 is 19 amino acids. This sequence was found in a man between 18 and 35 years old in good health. Some clones in this sample may be carry-over from other donors' samples. The chain uses TRBV28 and TRBJ2-1, with 12 bases that match TRBD2. The sample consisted of naive CD4+ T cells from PBMCs. Subset specified: CD45RA+ positively selected. The CDR3 nucleotides read TGTGCCAGCCGTGTGTGGACTAGCGGGATGGCGACGTCCCACAATGAGCAGTTCTTC. As protein: CASRVWTSGMATSHNEQFF.